These T cell receptor beta chains were read from a single sample in a study of PD-L1 blockade in urothelial cancer. Generated by immunoSEQ multiplex PCR, the TCRdb table keeps only in-frame clones and is missing some. The sample contains approximately 39,000 clones, roughly 90% of which appear only once. This specimen was PBMCs, taken around atezolizumab (anti-PD-L1) treatment. The receptor set was obtained from a man aged 60 to 69 with urothelial cancer. The CDR3 runs from the conserved cysteine through the conserved F or W. The D gene is left open where the match is weak. Rows give clone size only sometimes, using once, few, many, or a class for an expanded clone.

-	TRBD1	TRBV5-1	TRBJ1-1	TGCGCCAGCAGCGCACAGGGGGTAAACACTGAAGCTTTCTTT	CASSAQGVNTEAFF
-	TRBD1	TRBV7-2	TRBJ1-6	TGTGCCAGCAGCCCGGCCGACAGGGACCAATATTCACCCCTCCACTTT	CASSPADRDQYSPLHF
-	TRBD2	TRBV7-7	TRBJ2-1	TGTGCTAGCAGCTTAGGGGCTAGCGGGAGGAATGAGCAGTTCTTC	CASSLGASGRNEQFF
-	TRBD1	TRBV7-9	TRBJ2-3	TGTGCCAGCAGCTTAGAGGGGTACGGGACAGGGGGCGCAGATACGCAGTATTTT	CASSLEGYGTGGADTQYF
-	-	TRBV18	TRBJ1-1	TGTGCCAGCTCACCCGGGTCCGACACTGAAGCTTTCTTT	CASSPGSDTEAFF
-	-	TRBV6-6	TRBJ2-3	TGTGCCAGCAGAGCCCCAAATACAGATACGCAGTATTTT	CASRAPNTDTQYF
-	TRBD2	TRBV10-2	TRBJ2-1	TGCGCCAGCAGTGAGGGGGGGGCTAGCGGGAGTCGGGCGCAGTTCTTC	CASSEGGASGSRAQFF
-	-	TRBV28	TRBJ2-7	TGTGCCAGCAGTTTCCAGACTAGCTACGAGCAGTACTTC	CASSFQTSYEQYF
-	-	TRBV27	TRBJ2-2	TGTGCCAGCATCAAACAGAACACCGGGGAGCTGTTTTTT	CASIKQNTGELFF
-	TRBD1	TRBV18	TRBJ2-7	TGTGCCAGCTCGCCCGGGACAGGGGATGGGCAGTACTTC	CASSPGTGDGQYF
-	-	TRBV6-6	TRBJ2-2	TGTGCCAGCAGTTACTCGAGAGGGACCGGGGAGCTGTTTTTT	CASSYSRGTGELFF
-	-	TRBV5-1	TRBJ1-1	TGCGCCAGCAGCTTTGACGGAGTGAACACTGAAGCTTTCTTT	CASSFDGVNTEAFF
-	TRBD1	TRBV27	TRBJ2-1	TGTGCCAGCAGTTTAATGCCCGGACAGGCCTCCTACAATGAGCAGTTCTTC	CASSLMPGQASYNEQFF
-	TRBD1	TRBV18	TRBJ1-2	TGTGCCAGCTCCCTCCGACAGGGGGACTATGGCTACACCTTC	CASSLRQGDYGYTF
-	TRBD1	TRBV7-2	TRBJ2-7	TGTGCCAGCAGCTTACGCTGGGACAGGGAGCAGTACTTC	CASSLRWDREQYF
-	-	TRBV5-1	TRBJ2-7	TGCGCCAGCAGCGGGGGACTCCCCCACGAGCAGTACTTC	CASSGGLPHEQYF
-	-	TRBV7-9	TRBJ2-6	TGTGCCAGCAGCCCCCTTGGGGGCTACGGGGCCAACGTCCTGACTTTC	CASSPLGGYGANVLTF
-	TRBD2	TRBV19	TRBJ2-6	TGTGCCAGTAGTACCTTGGGGGGGGCTGGGGCCAACGTCCTGACTTTC	CASSTLGGAGANVLTF
few	-	TRBV11-3	TRBJ2-7	TGTGCCAGCAGCTTAGTCAGTGGGGGGTCCGAGCAGTACTTC	CASSLVSGGSEQYF
-	TRBD2	TRBV18	TRBJ2-7	TGTGCCAGCTCAGAGGGGACTAGCGGGGGTTACTACGAGCAGTACTTC	CASSEGTSGGYYEQYF
-	-	TRBV5-1	TRBJ2-3	TGCGCCAGCAGCTTGGAAGCTAGTTCAGATACGCAGTATTTT	CASSLEASSDTQYF
-	TRBD1	TRBV6-6	TRBJ2-7	TGTGCCAGCAGTTCCCAGGACAGGGGAGCAGACTACGAGCAGTACTTC	CASSSQDRGADYEQYF
-	-	TRBV11-3	TRBJ1-3	TGTGCCAGCAGCTTAGCGGGACACGGGGGAAACACCATATATTTT	CASSLAGHGGNTIYF
-	-	TRBV29-1	TRBJ1-2	TGCAGCGTTGACGGAGGGGATGGCTACACCTTC	CSVDGGDGYTF
-	-	TRBV11-2	TRBJ2-3	TGTGCCAGCACCTTGGGGACTAGCACAGATACGCAGTATTTT	CASTLGTSTDTQYF
-	TRBD2	TRBV4-2	TRBJ2-5	TGTGCCAGCAGCCAAGACGGGACTAGGGTGTACGAGACCCAGTACTTC	CASSQDGTRVYETQYF
-	-	TRBV6-1	TRBJ2-4	TGTGCCAGCAGTGAAGTAACACGGGCAGGGTTAGCCAAAAACATTCAGTACTTC	CASSEVTRAGLAKNIQYF
-	TRBD1	TRBV29-1	TRBJ2-1	TGCAGCGTTGACCGACAGGGCAATGAGCAGTTCTTC	CSVDRQGNEQFF
few	TRBD1	TRBV11-3	TRBJ1-6	TGTGCCATCAAACAGGGGGCTAATTCACCCCTCCACTTT	CAIKQGANSPLHF
once	TRBD2	TRBV2	TRBJ2-1	TGTGCCAGCAGGTATAGCGGGACGGGCTACAATGAGCAGTTCTTC	CASRYSGTGYNEQFF
-	TRBD1	TRBV5-1	TRBJ2-3	TGCGCCAGCAGCTTGGTGTTCGGGGACAGGGGCACAGATACGCAGTATTTT	CASSLVFGDRGTDTQYF
-	-	TRBV7-6	TRBJ2-1	TGTGCCGTACGCGGTTACAATGAGCAGTTCTTC	CAVRGYNEQFF
-	TRBD1	TRBV28	TRBJ1-2	TGTGCCATTAAGGGGGCGTCAGGTGGCTACACCTTC	CAIKGASGGYTF
-	-	TRBV13	TRBJ2-5	TGTGCCAGCAGCCGGGCACAGGGTCAGACCCAGTACTTC	CASSRAQGQTQYF
-	TRBD1	TRBV27	TRBJ2-3	TGTGCCAGCAGTTTCGGGACAGGGACCTCGGATACGCAGTATTTT	CASSFGTGTSDTQYF
-	-	TRBV5-1	TRBJ2-3	TGCGCCAGCAGCAAACAGGGTTCCAGCACAGATACGCAGTATTTT	CASSKQGSSTDTQYF
-	-	TRBV29-1	TRBJ2-3	TGCAGCGGCATCACGCCGGACAGATACACAGATACGCAGTATTTT	CSGITPDRYTDTQYF
once	TRBD2	TRBV19	TRBJ2-5	TGTGCCAGTGCTGGACTAGCGGGGGGGCCCGCCTACCGAGAGACCCAGTACTTC	CASAGLAGGPAYRETQYF
-	TRBD2	TRBV7-3	TRBJ2-3	TGTGCCAGCAGCCTCCGGCCAGCGGGACTTTGGGAAGGCACAGATACGCAGTATTTT	CASSLRPAGLWEGTDTQYF
-	-	TRBV21-1	TRBJ1-6	TGCTATAGGGACAGGCGGAATTCACCCCTCCACTTT	CYRDRRNSPLHF
-	TRBD1	TRBV10-2	TRBJ2-5	TGCGCCAGCAGTGAGGCGGACAGGCAAGAGACCCAGTACTTC	CASSEADRQETQYF
-	-	TRBV6-5	TRBJ1-1	TGTGCCAGCAGTTACGGGGGGGAAGACACTGAAGCTTTCTTT	CASSYGGEDTEAFF
-	-	TRBV6-6	TRBJ1-3	TGTGCCAGCAGTAGTGACGCTAGCTCTGGAAACACCATATATTTT	CASSSDASSGNTIYF
-	-	TRBV28	TRBJ2-1	TGTGCCAGCAGTTTCGTTTCGGGGGAGCAGTTCTTC	CASSFVSGEQFF
-	TRBD1	TRBV5-1	TRBJ1-3	TGCGCCAGCAGCTTGACAGGGGGTGGAAACACCATATATTTT	CASSLTGGGNTIYF
once	TRBD2	TRBV30	TRBJ2-5	TGTGCCTGGACTCCCAGGGCGGGACTAGCGGGAGAGACCCAGTACTTC	CAWTPRAGLAGETQYF
once	TRBD2	TRBV4-3	TRBJ2-1	TGCGCCAGCAGCCAAGACGGGGGGGCCTACAATGAGCAGTTCTTC	CASSQDGGAYNEQFF
-	-	TRBV6-1	TRBJ2-7	TGTGCCAGCATCGGGGGATTCTACGAGCAGTACTTC	CASIGGFYEQYF
-	TRBD2	TRBV6-5	TRBJ2-2	TGTGCCACCTCCTGGGGGAGGGCCCGAACCGGGGAGCTGTTTTTT	CATSWGRARTGELFF
-	-	TRBV27	TRBJ2-1	TGTGCCAGCAGGCGAGAGGCCTACAATGAGCAGTTCTTC	CASRREAYNEQFF
-	-	TRBV5-1	TRBJ1-1	TGCGCCAGCAGCGCGCTACCTCCCGGGACAACTAACACTGAAGCTTTCTTT	CASSALPPGTTNTEAFF
-	-	TRBV10-3	TRBJ1-3	TGTGCCATTTCCTTCGACAGCTCTGGAAACACCATATATTTT	CAISFDSSGNTIYF
once	TRBD2	TRBV13	TRBJ2-1	TGTGCCAGCAGCCCAGGAGTGTGGACTAGCGGGAACAATGAGCAGTTCTTC	CASSPGVWTSGNNEQFF
-	-	TRBV5-5	TRBJ1-5	TGTGCCAGCAGCTTGGAACAGGTAAGCAATCAGCCCCAGCATTTT	CASSLEQVSNQPQHF
-	-	TRBV18	TRBJ1-6	TGTGCCAGCTCACCAACAGGGACGGATTCACCCCTCCACTTT	CASSPTGTDSPLHF